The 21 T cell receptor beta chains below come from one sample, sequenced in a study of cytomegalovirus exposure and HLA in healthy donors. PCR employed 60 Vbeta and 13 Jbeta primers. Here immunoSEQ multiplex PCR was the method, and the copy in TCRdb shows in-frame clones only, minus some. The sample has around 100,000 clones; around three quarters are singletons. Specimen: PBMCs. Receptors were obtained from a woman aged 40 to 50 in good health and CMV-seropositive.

This CDR3 is CASSLLASNQPQHF. The CDR3 DNA reads as TGTGCCAGCTCCCTGCTGGCTAGCAATCAGCCCCAGCATTTT. V is TRBV2 and J is TRBJ1-5; no definite D call. The CDR3 spans 14 residues. The V end was cut by 8 bases, the J end by 0 bases, with 11 bases between. Germline CDR1 reads SNHLY; CDR2 reads FYNNEI.

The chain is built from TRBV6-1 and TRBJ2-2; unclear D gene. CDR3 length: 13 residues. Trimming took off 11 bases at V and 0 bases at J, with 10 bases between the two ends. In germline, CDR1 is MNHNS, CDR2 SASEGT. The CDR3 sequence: CACGSSNTGELFF. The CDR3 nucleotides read TGTGCCTGCGGAAGCTCGAACACCGGGGAGCTGTTTTTT.

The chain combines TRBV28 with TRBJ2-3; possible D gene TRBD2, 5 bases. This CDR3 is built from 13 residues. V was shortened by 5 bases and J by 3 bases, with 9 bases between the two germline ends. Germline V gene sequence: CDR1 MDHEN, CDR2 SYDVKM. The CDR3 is CASSPPGTDTQYF. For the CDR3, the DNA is TGTGCCAGCAGTCCGCCGGGGACAGATACGCAGTATTTT.

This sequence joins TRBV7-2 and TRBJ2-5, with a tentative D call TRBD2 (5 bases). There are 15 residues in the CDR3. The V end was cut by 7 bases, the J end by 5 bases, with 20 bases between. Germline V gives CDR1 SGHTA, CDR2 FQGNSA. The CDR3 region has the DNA TGTGCCAGCACCCTTAGGACTTCCCCCGGGGAGACCCAGTACTTC. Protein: CASTLRTSPGETQYF.

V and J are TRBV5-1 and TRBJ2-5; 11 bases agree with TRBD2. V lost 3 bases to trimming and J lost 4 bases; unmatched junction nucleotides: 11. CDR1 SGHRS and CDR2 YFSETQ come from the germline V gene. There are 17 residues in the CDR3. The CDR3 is CASSSRRLAGIGETQYF. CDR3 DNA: TGCGCCAGCAGCTCCCGCCGACTAGCGGGAATCGGAGAGACCCAGTACTTC.

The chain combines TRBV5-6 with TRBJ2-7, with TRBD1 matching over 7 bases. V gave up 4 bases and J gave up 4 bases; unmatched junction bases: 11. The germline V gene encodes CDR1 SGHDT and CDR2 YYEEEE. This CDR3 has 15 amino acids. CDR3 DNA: TGTGCCAGCAGCCTGTGGGGACAGATCCTATACGAGCAGTACTTC. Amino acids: CASSLWGQILYEQYF.

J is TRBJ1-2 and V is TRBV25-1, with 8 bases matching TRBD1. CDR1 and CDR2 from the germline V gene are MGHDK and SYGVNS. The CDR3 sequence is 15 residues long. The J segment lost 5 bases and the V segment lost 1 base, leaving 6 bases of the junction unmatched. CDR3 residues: CASSESDRVRYGYTF. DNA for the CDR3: TGTGCCAGCAGTGAATCGGACAGGGTTCGGTATGGCTACACCTTC.

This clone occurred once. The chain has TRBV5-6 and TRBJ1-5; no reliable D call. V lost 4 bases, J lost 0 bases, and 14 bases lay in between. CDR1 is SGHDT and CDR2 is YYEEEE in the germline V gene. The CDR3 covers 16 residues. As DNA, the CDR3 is TGTGCCAGCAGCCGAGCGGACCGCCTTAGCAATCAGCCCCAGCATTTT. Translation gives CASSRADRLSNQPQHF.

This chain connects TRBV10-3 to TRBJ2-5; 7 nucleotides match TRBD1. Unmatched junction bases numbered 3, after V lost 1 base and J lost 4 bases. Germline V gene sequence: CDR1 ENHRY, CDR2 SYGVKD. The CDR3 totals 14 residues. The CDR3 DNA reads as TGTGCCATCAGTGAGTACAGGGGTGGAGAGACCCAGTACTTC. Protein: CAISEYRGGETQYF.

CDR3 DNA: TGCAGTATTCTAATCACAGATACGCAGTATTTT. It encodes CSILITDTQYF. The J gene is TRBJ2-3, the V gene TRBV20-1; D not certain. The CDR3 has 11 amino acids. Germline lookup yields CDR1 DFQATT and CDR2 SNEGSKA (reference sequence). V was shortened by 8 bases and J by 2 bases, with 8 bases between the two germline ends.

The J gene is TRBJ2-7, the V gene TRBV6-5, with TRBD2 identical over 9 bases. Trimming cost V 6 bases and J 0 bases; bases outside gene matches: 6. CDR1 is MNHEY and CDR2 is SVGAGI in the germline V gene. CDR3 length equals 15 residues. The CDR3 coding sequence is TGTGCCAGCAGATTTCAGACTAGCGGCTCCTACGAGCAGTACTTC. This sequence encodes CASRFQTSGSYEQYF.

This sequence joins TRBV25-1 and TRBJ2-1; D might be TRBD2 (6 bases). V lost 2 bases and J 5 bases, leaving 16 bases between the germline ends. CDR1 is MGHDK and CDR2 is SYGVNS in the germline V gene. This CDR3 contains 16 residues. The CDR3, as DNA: TGTGCCAGCAGTGAAGTAGTATCGGGAGTAGACAATGAGCAGTTCTTC. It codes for CASSEVVSGVDNEQFF. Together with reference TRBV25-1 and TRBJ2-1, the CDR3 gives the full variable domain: EADIYQTPRYLVIGTGKKITLECSQTMGHDKMYWYQQDPGMELHLIHYSYGVNSTEKGDLSSESTVSRIRTEHFPLTLESARPSHTSQYLCASSEVVSGVDNEQFFGPGTRLTVL.

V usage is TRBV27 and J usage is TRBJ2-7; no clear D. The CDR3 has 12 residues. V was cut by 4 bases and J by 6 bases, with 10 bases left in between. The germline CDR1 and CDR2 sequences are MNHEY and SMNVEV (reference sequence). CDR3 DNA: TGTGCCAGCAGTTCCATCCCATTCGAGCAGTACTTC. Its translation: CASSSIPFEQYF.

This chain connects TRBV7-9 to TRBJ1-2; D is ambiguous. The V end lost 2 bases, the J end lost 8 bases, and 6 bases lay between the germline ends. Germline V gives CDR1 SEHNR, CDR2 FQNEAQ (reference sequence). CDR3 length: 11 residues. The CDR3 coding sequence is TGTGCCAGCAGCTTACAGGAAGGCTACACCTTC. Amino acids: CASSLQEGYTF.

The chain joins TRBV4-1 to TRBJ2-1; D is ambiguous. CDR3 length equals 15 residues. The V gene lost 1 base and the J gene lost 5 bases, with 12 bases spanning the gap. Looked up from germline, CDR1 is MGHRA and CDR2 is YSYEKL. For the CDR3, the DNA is TGCGCCAGCAGCCAAGGATACCCAGATGACAATGAGCAGTTCTTC. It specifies CASSQGYPDDNEQFF.

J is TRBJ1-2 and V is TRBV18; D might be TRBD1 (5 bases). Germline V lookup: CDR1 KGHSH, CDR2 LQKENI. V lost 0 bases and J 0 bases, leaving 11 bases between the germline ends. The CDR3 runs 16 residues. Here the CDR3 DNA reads TGTGCCAGCTCACCACCGGCGGGGCCAACTAACTATGGCTACACCTTC. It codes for CASSPPAGPTNYGYTF.

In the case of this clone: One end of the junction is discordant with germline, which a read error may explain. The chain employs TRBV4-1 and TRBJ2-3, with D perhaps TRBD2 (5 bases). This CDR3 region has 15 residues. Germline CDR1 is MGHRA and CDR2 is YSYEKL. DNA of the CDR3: TGCGCCAGCAGCCAAGATCTCGGACTCCAGAACACAATGCATTTT. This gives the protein CASSQDLGLQNTMHF.

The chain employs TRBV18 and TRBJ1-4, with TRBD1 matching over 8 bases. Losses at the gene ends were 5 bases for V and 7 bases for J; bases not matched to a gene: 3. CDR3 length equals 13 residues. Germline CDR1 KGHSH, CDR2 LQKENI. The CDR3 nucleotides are TGTGCCAGCTCAAGCACAGGGGGTGAAAAACTGTTTTTT. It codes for CASSSTGGEKLFF.

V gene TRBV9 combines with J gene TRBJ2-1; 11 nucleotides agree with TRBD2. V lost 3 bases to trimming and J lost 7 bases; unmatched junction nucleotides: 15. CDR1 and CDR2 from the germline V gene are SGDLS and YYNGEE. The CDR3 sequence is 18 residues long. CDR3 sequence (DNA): TGTGCCAGCAGCGCCAGACTAGCGGGATGGGCCCTTGAGAATGAGCAGTTCTTC. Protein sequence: CASSARLAGWALENEQFF.

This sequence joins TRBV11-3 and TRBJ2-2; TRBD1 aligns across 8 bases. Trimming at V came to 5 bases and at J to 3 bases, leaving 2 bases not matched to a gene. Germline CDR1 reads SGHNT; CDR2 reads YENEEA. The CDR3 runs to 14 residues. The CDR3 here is CASSPGGDTGELFF. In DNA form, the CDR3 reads TGTGCCAGCAGCCCAGGGGGCGACACCGGGGAGCTGTTTTTT.

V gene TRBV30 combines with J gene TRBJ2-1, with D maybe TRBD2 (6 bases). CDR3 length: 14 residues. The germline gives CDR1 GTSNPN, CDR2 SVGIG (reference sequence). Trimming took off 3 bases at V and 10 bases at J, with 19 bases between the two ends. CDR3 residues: CAWRTQLVGGEQFF. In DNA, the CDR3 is TGTGCCTGGAGGACTCAACTCGTGGGAGGCGAGCAGTTCTTC. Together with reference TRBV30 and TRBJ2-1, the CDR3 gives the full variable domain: SQTIHQWPATLVQPVGSPLSLECTVEGTSNPNLYWYRQAAGRGLQLLFYSVGIGQISSEVPQNLSASRPQDRQFILSSKKLLLSDSGFYLCAWRTQLVGGEQFFGPGTRLTVL.